The 25 T cell receptor beta chains listed next were all sequenced from one sample in a study of cytomegalovirus exposure and HLA in healthy donors. Researchers ran the PCR with 60 Vbeta and 13 Jbeta primers. Produced via immunoSEQ multiplex PCR; TCRdb's table is partial and in-frame only. The data show 150,000 to 200,000 clones, more than 65% seen once. The sample was PBMCs. The origin of the receptors is a man aged 50-59 years in good health and CMV-seropositive.

The chain employs TRBV29-1 and TRBJ2-3, with D perhaps TRBD2 (6 bases). The CDR3 extends over 14 amino acids. V was trimmed by 4 bases and J by 5 bases, leaving 16 bases between them. Per germline, CDR1 SQVTM and CDR2 ANQGSEA. CDR3 amino acids: CSVGQSLGGDTQYF. The DNA of the CDR3 is TGCAGCGTTGGGCAGTCCCTGGGAGGAGATACGCAGTATTTT.

This sequence joins TRBV19 and TRBJ1-2; D might be TRBD1 (5 bases). Germline V CDR1 and CDR2: LNHDA, SQIVND (reference sequence). The V end was cut by 4 bases, the J end by 4 bases, with 7 bases between. The CDR3 is 12 amino acids. DNA of the CDR3: TGTGCCAGTAGTAGCGACAGCTATGGCTACACCTTC. It specifies CASSSDSYGYTF. The full variable domain, its missing parts supplied by reference TRBV19 and TRBJ1-2, is DGGITQSPKYLFRKEGQNVTLSCEQNLNHDAMYWYRQDPGQGLRLIYYSQIVNDFQKGDIAEGYSVSREKKESFPLTVTSAQKNPTAFYLCASSSDSYGYTFGSGTRLTVV.

This clone appeared once. The V gene is TRBV18, the J gene TRBJ1-3; D gene uncertain. Germline V gene sequence: CDR1 KGHSH, CDR2 LQKENI. The CDR3 consists of 15 residues. Between the trimmed V and J ends, which lost 0 bases and 3 bases, there was a span of 9 bases. Here the CDR3 reads CASSPPTGGGNTIYF. The CDR3 coding sequence is TGTGCCAGCTCACCACCGACGGGAGGTGGAAACACCATATATTTT. Full variable domain (missing parts from reference TRBV18 and TRBJ1-3): NAGVMQNPRHLVRRRGQEARLRCSPMKGHSHVYWYRQLPEEGLKFMVYLQKENIIDESGMPKERFSAEFPKEGPSILRIQQVVRGDSAAYFCASSPPTGGGNTIYFGEGSWLTVV.

The chain carries TRBV14 and TRBJ2-7; 7 positions agree with TRBD1. J gave up 2 bases and V 4 bases, and 5 bases lay outside the gene matches. The germline CDR1 and CDR2 sequences are SGHDN and FVKESK. The CDR3 length is 14 residues. CDR3 nucleotide sequence: TGTGCCAGCAGCCGATCCGGGACAGCCTACGAGCAGTACTTC. Translating it yields CASSRSGTAYEQYF. The whole variable domain, remainder taken from reference TRBV14 and TRBJ2-7, is EAGVTQFPSHSVIEKGQTVTLRCDPISGHDNLYWYRRVMGKEIKFLLHFVKESKQDESGMPNNRFLAERTGGTYSTLKVQPAELEDSGVYFCASSRSGTAYEQYFGPGTRLTVT.

The CDR3 DNA reads as TGTGCCAGTAGTGACACCGCGAACACTGAAGCTTTCTTT. As protein: CASSDTANTEAFF. The J gene is TRBJ1-1, the V gene TRBV19; D not certain. The CDR3 totals 13 residues. Germline values: CDR1 LNHDA, CDR2 SQIVND (reference sequence). Trimming cost V 5 bases and J 1 base, with 8 bases left between them.

This chain links TRBV5-4 with TRBJ2-3; 13 bases are shared with TRBD2. J gave up 1 base and V 4 bases, and 6 bases lay outside the gene matches. CDR1 and CDR2 from the germline V gene are SGHNT and YYREEE (reference sequence). This CDR3 is built from 17 residues. The CDR3 nucleotides are TGTGCCAGCAGCCCCCGACTAGCGGGAGGCGGCACAGATACGCAGTATTTT. Translated, it gives CASSPRLAGGGTDTQYF.

This sequence joins TRBV2 and TRBJ1-5; TRBD1 might be the D (6 bases). Trimming shortened V by 3 bases and J by 0 bases, and 15 bases separated the two germline ends. CDR3 length equals 17 residues. Per germline, CDR1 SNHLY and CDR2 FYNNEI. The CDR3 DNA sequence: TGTGCCAGCAGTGATTTCGGGGGGCGGCGTAGCAATCAGCCCCAGCATTTT. Its translation is CASSDFGGRRSNQPQHF. The full variable domain, in which reference TRBV2 and TRBJ1-5 provide the parts outside the CDR3, is EPEVTQTPSHQVTQMGQEVILRCVPISNHLYFYWYRQILGQKVEFLVSFYNNEISEKSEIFDDQFSVERPDGSNFTLKIRSTKLEDSAMYFCASSDFGGRRSNQPQHFGDGTRLSIL.

V usage is TRBV2 and J usage is TRBJ1-1, with 9 bases lining up with TRBD1. This CDR3 is built from 14 residues. V lost 6 bases and J lost 4; bases outside the gene matches: 6. Germline CDR1 reads SNHLY; CDR2 reads FYNNEI. The CDR3, as DNA: TGTGCCAGCAGGGAACTGGGACAGGGCACTGAAGCTTTCTTT. Translation gives CASRELGQGTEAFF.

This clone appeared a single time. The same CDR3 also results from other DNA sequences found in this sample. The J gene is TRBJ2-1, the V gene TRBV11-2; D is unresolved. In germline, CDR1 is SGHAT, CDR2 FQNNGV. The CDR3 is 12 residues long. The ends were cut back, 2 bases at V and 6 bases at J, with 5 bases in the middle. CDR3 bases: TGTGCCAGCAGCTTACAGGCCAATGAGCAGTTCTTC. Protein: CASSLQANEQFF.

The genes are TRBV11-3 and TRBJ1-1, with 12 bases identical to TRBD1. Germline V gene sequence: CDR1 SGHNT, CDR2 YENEEA. The CDR3 contains 15 residues. V lost 4 bases, J lost 6 bases, and 6 bases stayed unmatched. The CDR3 protein is CASSSPGTGGPEAFF. CDR3 bases: TGTGCCAGCAGCTCGCCCGGGACAGGGGGCCCTGAAGCTTTCTTT. Full variable domain (missing parts from reference TRBV11-3 and TRBJ1-1): EAGVVQSPRYKIIEKKQPVAFWCNPISGHNTLYWYLQNLGQGPELLIRYENEEAVDDSQLPKDRFSAERLKGVDSTLKIQPAELGDSAVYLCASSSPGTGGPEAFFGQGTRLTVV.

This clone occurred once. The chain recombines TRBV18 with TRBJ1-1, with TRBD1 as a possible D gene (5 bases). The V end lost 2 bases, the J end lost 3 bases, and 16 bases lay between the germline ends. CDR1 is KGHSH and CDR2 is LQKENI in the germline V gene. The CDR3 extends over 16 amino acids. CDR3 DNA sequence: TGTGCCAGCTCACCAGGTCGGGGGGGAGCGGACACTGAAGCTTTCTTT. This translates into CASSPGRGGADTEAFF.

The CDR3 nucleotides read TGTGCCTGGGGTCCGGGACAGTGGGTTGACACCATATATTTT. It yields the protein CAWGPGQWVDTIYF. The chain joins TRBV30 to TRBJ1-3; 7 bases align to TRBD1. Trimming took 5 bases from V and 8 from J; bases not matched to a gene: 12. The germline V gene encodes CDR1 GTSNPN and CDR2 SVGIG (reference sequence). This CDR3 has 14 residues.

This sequence joins TRBV5-1 and TRBJ2-1, with D hard to call. Trimming cost V 6 bases and J 5 bases, with 12 bases left between them. CDR3 length: 13 amino acids. Looked up from germline, CDR1 is SGHRS and CDR2 is YFSETQ. Here the CDR3 reads CASNLGLNNEQFF. The CDR3 DNA reads as TGCGCCAGCAATCTAGGCCTCAACAATGAGCAGTTCTTC. The full variable domain, rest sourced from reference TRBV5-1 and TRBJ2-1, is KAGVTQTPRYLIKTRGQQVTLSCSPISGHRSVSWYQQTPGQGLQFLFEYFSETQRNKGNFPGRFSGRQFSNSRSEMNVSTLELGDSALYLCASNLGLNNEQFFGPGTRLTVL.

V gene TRBV18 combines with J gene TRBJ2-2, with a tentative D call TRBD1 (5 bases). CDR3 length equals 14 residues. V gave up 8 bases and J gave up 8 bases, with 18 bases separating them. Per germline, CDR1 KGHSH and CDR2 LQKENI. CDR3 in DNA: TGTGCCAGCGCTTATAAGCAGGGCGAAGGGGAGCTGTTTTTT. It encodes CASAYKQGEGELFF.

The V call is TRBV19, the J call TRBJ2-2, with TRBD2 as a possible D gene (5 bases). The CDR3 loop spans 16 amino acids. The V gene lost 3 bases and the J gene lost 4 bases, with 15 bases spanning the gap. Germline values: CDR1 LNHDA, CDR2 SQIVND (reference sequence). CDR3 sequence (DNA): TGTGCCAGTAGTATCCGGACTGGGCCGGGCACCGGGGAGCTGTTTTTT. It yields the protein CASSIRTGPGTGELFF. Filled out from reference TRBV19 and TRBJ2-2, the complete variable domain reads DGGITQSPKYLFRKEGQNVTLSCEQNLNHDAMYWYRQDPGQGLRLIYYSQIVNDFQKGDIAEGYSVSREKKESFPLTVTSAQKNPTAFYLCASSIRTGPGTGELFFGEGSRLTVL.

The chain couples TRBV5-1 to TRBJ2-5; 11 nucleotides match TRBD2. CDR1 SGHRS and CDR2 YFSETQ come from the germline V gene. V dropped 3 bases and J dropped 5; count of bases not matched to a gene: 6. The CDR3 totals 15 residues. The CDR3: CASSSLAGGVETQYF. The CDR3 bases are TGCGCCAGCAGCTCCTTAGCGGGAGGGGTGGAGACCCAGTACTTC. The full variable domain, in which reference TRBV5-1 and TRBJ2-5 provide the parts outside the CDR3, is KAGVTQTPRYLIKTRGQQVTLSCSPISGHRSVSWYQQTPGQGLQFLFEYFSETQRNKGNFPGRFSGRQFSNSRSEMNVSTLELGDSALYLCASSSLAGGVETQYFGPGTRLLVL.

V and J are TRBV7-9 and TRBJ1-2; 10 bases agree with TRBD1. Looked up from germline, CDR1 is SEHNR and CDR2 is FQNEAQ (reference sequence). The CDR3 is 19 amino acids. V gave up 2 bases and J gave up 1 base; unmatched junction bases: 13. This CDR3 reads CASSLPRRSGTGDNYGYTF. The CDR3 DNA reads TGTGCCAGCAGCTTACCTAGACGATCCGGGACAGGGGATAACTATGGCTACACCTTC.

CDR3 coding DNA: TGCGCCAGCAGCTTTGACCGGACGGGAGAGCAGTACTTC. It encodes CASSFDRTGEQYF. The genes are TRBV5-1 and TRBJ2-7; TRBD2 might be the D (5 bases). Germline V gene lookup returns CDR1 SGHRS and CDR2 YFSETQ. The V end lost 2 bases, the J end lost 7 bases, and 13 bases lay between the germline ends. CDR3 length equals 13 residues. The full variable domain, completed using reference TRBV5-1 and TRBJ2-7, is KAGVTQTPRYLIKTRGQQVTLSCSPISGHRSVSWYQQTPGQGLQFLFEYFSETQRNKGNFPGRFSGRQFSNSRSEMNVSTLELGDSALYLCASSFDRTGEQYFGPGTRLTVT.

The V call is TRBV7-8, the J call TRBJ1-5; TRBD1 is a possible D gene (6 bases). This CDR3 is built from 14 residues. CDR1 is SGHVS and CDR2 is FQNEAQ in the germline V gene. Trimming left V 3 bases short and J 6 bases short, with 12 bases between. The CDR3 DNA follows: TGTGCCAGCAGCTTGGACAGTTTCGGTCAGCCCCAGCATTTT. As protein: CASSLDSFGQPQHF.

The chain has TRBV6-5 and TRBJ2-3, with D possibly matching TRBD2 (6 bases). V lost 7 bases, J lost 5 bases, and 13 bases lay in between. The germline gives CDR1 MNHEY, CDR2 SVGAGI. The CDR3 contains 13 residues. CDR3 in DNA: TGTGCCAGCAATTCCGGGGGAGGAGATACGCAGTATTTT. Its protein is CASNSGGGDTQYF.

This clone came up once. The J gene is TRBJ1-5, the V gene TRBV7-2, with TRBD1 as a possible D gene (5 bases). Per the germline V gene, CDR1 is SGHTA and CDR2 is FQGNSA. This CDR3 has 14 residues. With 5 bases removed from V and 6 bases from J, the gap between germline ends came to 14 bases. CDR3 residues: CASSGGSAGQPQHF. Written as DNA, the CDR3 is TGTGCCAGCAGCGGGGGGTCGGCAGGTCAGCCCCAGCATTTT.

This clone was detected only once. The chain uses TRBV6-1 and TRBJ1-2; TRBD1 matches at 9 bases. Trimming took 4 bases from V and 2 from J; bases not matched to a gene: 8. The CDR3 has 16 amino acids. Germline V lookup: CDR1 MNHNS, CDR2 SASEGT. In nucleotides, the CDR3 is TGTGCCAGCAGTGTTACCGGGACAGGGTGGAACTATGGCTACACCTTC. Residues: CASSVTGTGWNYGYTF.

The genes are TRBV30 and TRBJ1-3; 7 bases agree with TRBD1. J was trimmed by 8 bases and V by 0 bases; bases with no gene match: 7. The CDR3 covers 14 residues. Per germline, CDR1 GTSNPN and CDR2 SVGIG (reference sequence). CDR3 residues: CAWSVTRQGDTIYF. The CDR3 DNA reads as TGTGCCTGGAGTGTAACGCGACAGGGAGACACCATATATTTT.

This clone was observed a single time. The DNA of the CDR3 is TGCGCCAGCAGCCAACCCGGGGGGCTGAATGAGCAGTTCTTC. As protein: CASSQPGGLNEQFF. J is TRBJ2-1 and V is TRBV4-1; D is possibly TRBD2 (7 bases). The CDR3 covers 14 residues. V shed 2 bases and J shed 7 bases, with 12 bases lying between them. Germline CDR1 reads MGHRA; CDR2 reads YSYEKL.

The chain is built from TRBV5-1 and TRBJ2-6; maybe TRBD1 (5 bases). Trimming took 4 bases from V and 2 from J, leaving 7 bases between them. Germline CDR1 and CDR2: SGHRS and YFSETQ. This CDR3 region has 14 residues. The CDR3 DNA follows: TGCGCCAGCAGCACGACAGCTGGGGCCAACGTCCTGACTTTC. It specifies CASSTTAGANVLTF.